The following is a T cell receptor beta chain sequence with its context. As yet, its antigen is unknown. The sample holds other DNA sequences that translate to the same CDR3. These data are taken from a study of shared clonotypes between healthy human individuals. Study context: Two women and a few men aged 18 to 49 served as donors. Study-level results: Few donors restricted represented genetic and exposure-history diversity.

The team ran DNA from unsorted PBMCs on ten immunoSEQ deep assay plates for sequencing. Sequencing used immunoSEQ multiplex PCR; TCRdb keeps in-frame clones, though not all of them. The table shows nearly 500,000 clones, with about 82% occurring only once. Germline-derived CDR1 and CDR2 are LNHDA and SQIVND (reference sequence). The CDR3 has 14 amino acids. With 1 base removed from V and 0 bases from J, the gap between germline ends came to 7 bases. The sample was PBMCs. The chain is built from TRBV19 and TRBJ2-7; TRBD2 might be the D (5 bases). This sequence originates from a woman between 35 and 50 years old in good health. Some clones in this sample may be carry-over from other donors' samples. The CDR3 region has the DNA TGTGCCAGTAGTATAGTTGGGAGCTCCTACGAGCAGTACTTC. Encoded protein: CASSIVGSSYEQYF.